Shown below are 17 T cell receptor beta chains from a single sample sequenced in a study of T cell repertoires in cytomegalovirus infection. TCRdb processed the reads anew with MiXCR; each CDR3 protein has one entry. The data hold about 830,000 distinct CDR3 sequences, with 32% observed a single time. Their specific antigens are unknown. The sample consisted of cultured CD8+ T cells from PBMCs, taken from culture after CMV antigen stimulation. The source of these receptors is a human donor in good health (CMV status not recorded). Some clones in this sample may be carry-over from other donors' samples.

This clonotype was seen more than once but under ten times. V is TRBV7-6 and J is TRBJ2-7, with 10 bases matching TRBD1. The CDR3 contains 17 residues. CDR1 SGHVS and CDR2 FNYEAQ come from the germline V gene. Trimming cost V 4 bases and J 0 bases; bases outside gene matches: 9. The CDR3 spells CASSSNDRGRVSYEQYV. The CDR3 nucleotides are TGTGCCAGCAGCTCCAATGACAGGGGGCGCGTCTCCTACGAGCAGTACGTC.

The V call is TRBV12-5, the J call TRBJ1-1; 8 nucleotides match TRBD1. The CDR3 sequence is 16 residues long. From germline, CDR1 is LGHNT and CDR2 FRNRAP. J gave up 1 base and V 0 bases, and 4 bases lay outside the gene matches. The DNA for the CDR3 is TGTGCTAGTGGTTTGGTACGCGGACAGGGGAACACTGAAGCTTTCTTT. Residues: CASGLVRGQGNTEAFF.

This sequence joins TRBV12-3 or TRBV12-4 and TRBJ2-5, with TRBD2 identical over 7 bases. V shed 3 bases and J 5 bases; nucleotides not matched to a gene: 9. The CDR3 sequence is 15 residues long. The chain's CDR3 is CASSFSGAPAETQYF. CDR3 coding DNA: TGTGCCAGCAGTTTCAGCGGGGCTCCGGCTGAGACCCAGTACTTC.

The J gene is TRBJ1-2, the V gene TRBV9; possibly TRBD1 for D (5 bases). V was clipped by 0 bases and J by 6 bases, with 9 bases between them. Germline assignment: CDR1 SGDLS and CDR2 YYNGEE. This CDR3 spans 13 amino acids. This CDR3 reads CASSVAQADGYTF. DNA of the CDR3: TGTGCCAGCAGCGTAGCACAGGCCGATGGCTACACCTTC.

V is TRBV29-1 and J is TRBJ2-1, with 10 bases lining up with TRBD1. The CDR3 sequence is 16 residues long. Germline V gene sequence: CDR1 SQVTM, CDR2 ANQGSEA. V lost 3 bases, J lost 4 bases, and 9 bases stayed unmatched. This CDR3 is CSVDLPGTGAYNEQFF. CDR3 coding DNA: TGCAGCGTTGATCTACCCGGGACAGGGGCTTACAATGAGCAGTTCTTC.

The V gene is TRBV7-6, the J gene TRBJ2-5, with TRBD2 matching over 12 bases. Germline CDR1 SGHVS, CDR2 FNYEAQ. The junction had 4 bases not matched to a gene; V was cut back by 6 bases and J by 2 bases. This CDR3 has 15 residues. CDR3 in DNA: TGTGCCAGCAGTAAGCTAGCGGGGGGGCAAGAGACCCAGTACTTC. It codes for CASSKLAGGQETQYF.

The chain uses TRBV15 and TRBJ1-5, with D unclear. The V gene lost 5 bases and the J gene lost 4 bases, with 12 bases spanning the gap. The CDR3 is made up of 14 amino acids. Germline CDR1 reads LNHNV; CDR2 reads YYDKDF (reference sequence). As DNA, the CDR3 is TGTGCCACCAGCCCTCTAGCGGGAAATCAGCCCCAGCATTTT. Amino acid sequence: CATSPLAGNQPQHF.

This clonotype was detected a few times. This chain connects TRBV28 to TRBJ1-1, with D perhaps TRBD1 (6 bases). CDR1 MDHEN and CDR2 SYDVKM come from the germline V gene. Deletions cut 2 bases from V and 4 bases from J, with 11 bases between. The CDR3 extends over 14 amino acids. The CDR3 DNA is TGTGCCAGCAGTTTACGCGGACAGCTCACTGAAGCTTTCTTT. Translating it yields CASSLRGQLTEAFF.

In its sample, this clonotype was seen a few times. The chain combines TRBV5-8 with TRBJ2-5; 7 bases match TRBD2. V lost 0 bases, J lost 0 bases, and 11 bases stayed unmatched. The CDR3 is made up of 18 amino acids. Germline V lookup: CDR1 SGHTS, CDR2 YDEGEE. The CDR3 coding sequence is TGTGCCAGCAGCTTGGGATTGTCGGCTAGCGGCAACCAAGAGACCCAGTACTTC. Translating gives CASSLGLSASGNQETQYF.

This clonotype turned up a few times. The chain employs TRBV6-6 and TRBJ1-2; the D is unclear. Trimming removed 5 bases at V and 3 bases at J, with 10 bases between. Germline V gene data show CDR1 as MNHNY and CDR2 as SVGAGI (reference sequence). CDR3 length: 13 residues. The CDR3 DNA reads TGTGCCAGCAGTGGAGAGTTCGACTATGGCTACACCTTC. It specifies CASSGEFDYGYTF.

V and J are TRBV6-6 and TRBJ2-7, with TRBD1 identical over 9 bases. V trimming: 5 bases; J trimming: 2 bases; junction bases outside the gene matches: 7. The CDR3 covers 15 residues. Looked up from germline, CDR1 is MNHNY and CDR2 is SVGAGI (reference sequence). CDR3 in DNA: TGTGCCAGCAGTCCGGGGGACAGGGTGGCCTACGAGCAGTACTTC. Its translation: CASSPGDRVAYEQYF.

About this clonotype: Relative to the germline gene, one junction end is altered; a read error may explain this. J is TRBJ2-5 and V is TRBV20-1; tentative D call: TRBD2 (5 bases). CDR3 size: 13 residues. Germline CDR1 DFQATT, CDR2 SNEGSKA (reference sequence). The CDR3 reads CSARGLPEETQYF. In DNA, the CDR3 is TGCAGTGCCAGAGGGCTCCCGGAAGAGACCCAGTACTTC.

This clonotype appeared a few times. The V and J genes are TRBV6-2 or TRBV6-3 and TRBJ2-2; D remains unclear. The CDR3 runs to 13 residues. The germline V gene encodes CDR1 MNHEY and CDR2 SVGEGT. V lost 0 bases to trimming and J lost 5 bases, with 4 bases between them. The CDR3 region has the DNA TGTGCCAGCAGTTACTCGATGACCGGGGAGCTGTTTTTT. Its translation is CASSYSMTGELFF.

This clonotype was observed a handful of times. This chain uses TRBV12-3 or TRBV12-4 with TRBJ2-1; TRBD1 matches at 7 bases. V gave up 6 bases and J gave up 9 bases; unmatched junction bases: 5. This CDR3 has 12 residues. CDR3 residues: CASSRGSGEQFF. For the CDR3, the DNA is TGTGCCAGCAGCAGGGGGAGCGGTGAGCAGTTCTTC.

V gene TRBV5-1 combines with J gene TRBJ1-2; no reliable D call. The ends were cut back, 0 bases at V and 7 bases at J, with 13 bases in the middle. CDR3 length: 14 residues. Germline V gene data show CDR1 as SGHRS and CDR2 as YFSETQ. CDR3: CASSLAGLGSGYTF. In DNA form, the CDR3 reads TGCGCCAGCAGCTTGGCCGGACTGGGCAGTGGCTACACCTTC.

DNA of the CDR3: TGTGCCAGCAGTTTTTATGACACCGGGGAGCTGTTTTTT. Protein product: CASSFYDTGELFF. This chain links TRBV28 with TRBJ2-2; D is uncertain. This CDR3 comprises 13 residues. Germline CDR1 reads MDHEN; CDR2 reads SYDVKM. V lost 3 bases and J lost 3, with 5 bases in between.

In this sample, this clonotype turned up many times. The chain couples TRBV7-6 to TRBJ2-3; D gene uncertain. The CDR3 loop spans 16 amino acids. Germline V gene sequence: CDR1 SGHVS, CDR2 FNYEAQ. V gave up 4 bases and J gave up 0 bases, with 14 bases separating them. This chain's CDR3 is CASSSPLSASTDTQYF. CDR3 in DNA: TGTGCCAGCAGCTCCCCCCTATCAGCTAGCACAGATACGCAGTATTTT.